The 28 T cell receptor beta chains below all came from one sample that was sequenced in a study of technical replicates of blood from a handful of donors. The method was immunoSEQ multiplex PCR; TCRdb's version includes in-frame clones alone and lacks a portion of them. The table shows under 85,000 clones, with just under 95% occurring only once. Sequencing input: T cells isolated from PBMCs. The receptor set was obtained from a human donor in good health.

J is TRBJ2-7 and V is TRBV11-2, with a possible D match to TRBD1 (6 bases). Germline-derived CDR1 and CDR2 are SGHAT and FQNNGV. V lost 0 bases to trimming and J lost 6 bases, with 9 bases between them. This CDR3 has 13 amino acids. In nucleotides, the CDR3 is TGTGCCAGCAGCTTAGAGGGGGCCACCGAGCAGTACTTC. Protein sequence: CASSLEGATEQYF.

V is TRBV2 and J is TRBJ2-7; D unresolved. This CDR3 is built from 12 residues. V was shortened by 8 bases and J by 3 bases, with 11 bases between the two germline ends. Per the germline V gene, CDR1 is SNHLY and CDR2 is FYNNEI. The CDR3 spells CASGQPNYEQYF. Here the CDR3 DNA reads TGTGCCAGCGGCCAACCGAACTACGAGCAGTACTTC.

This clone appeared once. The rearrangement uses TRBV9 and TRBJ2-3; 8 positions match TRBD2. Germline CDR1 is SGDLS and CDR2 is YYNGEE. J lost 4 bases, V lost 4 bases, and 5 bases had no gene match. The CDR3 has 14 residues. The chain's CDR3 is CASSRGLAADTQYF. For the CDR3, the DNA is TGTGCCAGCAGCCGTGGACTAGCTGCAGATACGCAGTATTTT.

The CDR3 DNA is TGTGCCAGCAGCTTATTGGCGGGAGGAGGAGATACGCAGTATTTT. This translates into CASSLLAGGGDTQYF. The rearrangement joins TRBV7-9 to TRBJ2-3; 8 bases are shared with TRBD2. With V trimmed by 2 bases and J by 5 bases, 6 bases remained unmatched. The CDR3 covers 15 residues. Per germline, CDR1 SEHNR and CDR2 FQNEAQ (reference sequence).

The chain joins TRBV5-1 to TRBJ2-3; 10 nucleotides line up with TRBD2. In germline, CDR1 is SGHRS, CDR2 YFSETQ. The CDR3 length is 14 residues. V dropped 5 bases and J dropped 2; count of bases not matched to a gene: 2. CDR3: CASRLAGLTDTQYF. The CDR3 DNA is TGCGCCAGCAGACTAGCGGGGCTCACAGATACGCAGTATTTT.

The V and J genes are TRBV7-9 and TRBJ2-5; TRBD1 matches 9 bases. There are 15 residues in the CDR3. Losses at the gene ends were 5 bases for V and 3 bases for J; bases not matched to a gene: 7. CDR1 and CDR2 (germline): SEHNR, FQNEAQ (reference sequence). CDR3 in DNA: TGTGCCAGCAGCCCATTCGACAGGGGGAAAGAGACCCAGTACTTC. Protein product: CASSPFDRGKETQYF.

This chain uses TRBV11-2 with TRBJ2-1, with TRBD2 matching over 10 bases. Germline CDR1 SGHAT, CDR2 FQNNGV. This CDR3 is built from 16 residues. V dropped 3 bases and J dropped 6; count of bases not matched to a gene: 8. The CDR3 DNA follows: TGTGCCAGCAGCTTCATAGCGGGAGGATGGGGCAATGAGCAGTTCTTC. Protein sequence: CASSFIAGGWGNEQFF.

The CDR3, as DNA: TGCGCCAGCAGCCTTGGGTTACTAGTCGGTCCCGGGGAGCTGTTTTTT. This translates into CASSLGLLVGPGELFF. The J gene is TRBJ2-2, the V gene TRBV4-1; weak D call: TRBD2 (5 bases). Trimming removed 4 bases from V and 6 bases from J, with 18 bases in between. Germline CDR1 and CDR2: MGHRA and YSYEKL. The CDR3 totals 16 residues.

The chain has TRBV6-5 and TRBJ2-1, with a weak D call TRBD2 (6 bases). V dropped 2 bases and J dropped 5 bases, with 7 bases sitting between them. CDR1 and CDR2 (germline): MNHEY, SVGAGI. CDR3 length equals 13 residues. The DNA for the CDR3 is TGTGCCAGCAGTTACGGAGGGAACAATGAGCAGTTCTTC. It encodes CASSYGGNNEQFF.

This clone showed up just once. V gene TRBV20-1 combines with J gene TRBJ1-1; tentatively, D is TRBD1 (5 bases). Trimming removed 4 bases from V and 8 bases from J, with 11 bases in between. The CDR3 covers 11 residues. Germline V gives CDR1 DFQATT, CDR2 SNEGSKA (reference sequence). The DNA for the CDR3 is TGCAGTGCTATGACAGAGCCAGAAGCTTTCTTT. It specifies CSAMTEPEAFF.

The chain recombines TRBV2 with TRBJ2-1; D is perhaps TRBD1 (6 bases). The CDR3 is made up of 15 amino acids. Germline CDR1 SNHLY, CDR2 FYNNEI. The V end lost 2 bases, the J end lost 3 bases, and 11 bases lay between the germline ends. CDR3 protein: CASSEKDRLYNEQFF. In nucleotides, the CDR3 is TGTGCCAGCAGTGAAAAGGACAGACTCTACAATGAGCAGTTCTTC.

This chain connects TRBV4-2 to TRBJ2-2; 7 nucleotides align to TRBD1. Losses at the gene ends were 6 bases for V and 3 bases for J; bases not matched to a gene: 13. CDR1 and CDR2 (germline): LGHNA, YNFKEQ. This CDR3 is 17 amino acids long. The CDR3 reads CASRLNHDRVDTGELFF. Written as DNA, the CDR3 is TGTGCCAGCAGACTTAATCATGACAGGGTGGACACCGGGGAGCTGTTTTTT.

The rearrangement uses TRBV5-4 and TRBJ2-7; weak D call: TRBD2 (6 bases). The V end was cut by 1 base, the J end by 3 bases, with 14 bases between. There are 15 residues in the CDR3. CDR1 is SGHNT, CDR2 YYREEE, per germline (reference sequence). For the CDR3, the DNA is TGTGCCAGCAGCTTGTACGGGACTCACAACTACGAGCAGTACTTC. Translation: CASSLYGTHNYEQYF.

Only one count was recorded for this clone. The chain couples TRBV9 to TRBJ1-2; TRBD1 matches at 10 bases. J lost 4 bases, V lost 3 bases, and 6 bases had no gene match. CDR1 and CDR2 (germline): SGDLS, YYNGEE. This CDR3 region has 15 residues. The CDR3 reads CASSAPTGGVYGYTF. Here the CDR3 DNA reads TGTGCCAGCAGCGCACCGACAGGGGGCGTCTATGGCTACACCTTC.

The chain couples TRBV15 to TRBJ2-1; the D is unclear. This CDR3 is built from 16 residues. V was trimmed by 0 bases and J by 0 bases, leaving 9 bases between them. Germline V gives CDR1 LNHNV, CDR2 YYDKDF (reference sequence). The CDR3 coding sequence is TGTGCCACCAGCAGAGACTATATGAGCTCCTACAATGAGCAGTTCTTC. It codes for CATSRDYMSSYNEQFF.

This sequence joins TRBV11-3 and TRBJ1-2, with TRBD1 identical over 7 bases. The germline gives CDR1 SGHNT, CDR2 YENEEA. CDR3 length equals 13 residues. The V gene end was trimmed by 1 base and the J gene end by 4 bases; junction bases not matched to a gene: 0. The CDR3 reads CASSLAGGYGYTF. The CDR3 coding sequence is TGTGCCAGCAGCTTAGCAGGGGGCTATGGCTACACCTTC.

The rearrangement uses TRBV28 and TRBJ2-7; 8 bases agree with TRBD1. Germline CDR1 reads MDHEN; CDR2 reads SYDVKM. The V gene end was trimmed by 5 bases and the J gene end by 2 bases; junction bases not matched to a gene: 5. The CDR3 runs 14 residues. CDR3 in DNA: TGTGCCAGCAGTACGGGACAGGCCGCCTACGAGCAGTACTTC. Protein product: CASSTGQAAYEQYF.

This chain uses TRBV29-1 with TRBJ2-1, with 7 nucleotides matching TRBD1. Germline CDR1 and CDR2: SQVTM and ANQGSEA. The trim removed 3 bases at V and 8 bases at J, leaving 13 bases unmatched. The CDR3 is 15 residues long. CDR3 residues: CSVEGAGGIIDEQFF. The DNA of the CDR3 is TGCAGCGTTGAGGGGGCAGGGGGTATCATCGATGAGCAGTTCTTC.

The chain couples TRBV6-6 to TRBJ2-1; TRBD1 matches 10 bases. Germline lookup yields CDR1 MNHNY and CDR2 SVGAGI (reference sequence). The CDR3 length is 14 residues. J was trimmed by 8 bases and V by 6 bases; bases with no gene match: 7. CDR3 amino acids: CASRGGTGVDEQFF. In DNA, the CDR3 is TGTGCCAGCAGAGGGGGGACAGGGGTTGATGAGCAGTTCTTC.

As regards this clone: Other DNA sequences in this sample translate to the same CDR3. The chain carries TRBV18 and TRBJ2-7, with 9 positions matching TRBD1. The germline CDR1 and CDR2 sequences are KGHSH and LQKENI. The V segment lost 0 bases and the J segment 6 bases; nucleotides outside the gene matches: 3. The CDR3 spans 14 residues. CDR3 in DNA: TGTGCCAGCTCACCACCGGGACAGGGTTTCGAGCAGTACTTC. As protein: CASSPPGQGFEQYF.

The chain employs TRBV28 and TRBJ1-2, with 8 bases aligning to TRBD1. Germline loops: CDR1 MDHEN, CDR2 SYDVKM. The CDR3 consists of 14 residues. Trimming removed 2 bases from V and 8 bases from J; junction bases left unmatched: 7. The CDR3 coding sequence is TGTGCCAGCAGTTTACGGCAGGGGGCGGAGGGCTACACCTTC. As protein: CASSLRQGAEGYTF.

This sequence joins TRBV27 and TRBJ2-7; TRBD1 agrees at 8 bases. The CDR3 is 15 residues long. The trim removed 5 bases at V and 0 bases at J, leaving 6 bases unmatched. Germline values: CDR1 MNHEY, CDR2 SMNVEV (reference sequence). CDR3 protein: CASSPRTGSSYEQYF. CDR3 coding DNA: TGTGCCAGCAGTCCTCGGACAGGGAGCTCCTACGAGCAGTACTTC.

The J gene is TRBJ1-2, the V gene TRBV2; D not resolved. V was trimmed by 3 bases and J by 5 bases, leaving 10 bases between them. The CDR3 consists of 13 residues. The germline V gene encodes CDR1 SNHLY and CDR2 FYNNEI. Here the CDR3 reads CASSDWQTYGYTF. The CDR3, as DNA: TGTGCCAGCAGTGATTGGCAAACATATGGCTACACCTTC.

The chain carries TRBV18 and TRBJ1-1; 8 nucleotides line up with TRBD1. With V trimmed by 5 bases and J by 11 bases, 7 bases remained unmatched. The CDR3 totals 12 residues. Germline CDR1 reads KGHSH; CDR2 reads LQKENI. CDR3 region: CASSSRGLLAFF. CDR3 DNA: TGTGCCAGCTCATCCAGGGGGCTCTTGGCTTTCTTT.

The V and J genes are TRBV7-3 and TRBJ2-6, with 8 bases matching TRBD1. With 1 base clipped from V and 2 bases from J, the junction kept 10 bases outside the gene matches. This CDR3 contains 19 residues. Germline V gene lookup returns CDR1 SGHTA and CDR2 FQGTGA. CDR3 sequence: CASSLIGQGTGTGANVLTF. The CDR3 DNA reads TGTGCCAGCAGCTTAATCGGACAGGGAACCGGAACTGGGGCCAACGTCCTGACTTTC.

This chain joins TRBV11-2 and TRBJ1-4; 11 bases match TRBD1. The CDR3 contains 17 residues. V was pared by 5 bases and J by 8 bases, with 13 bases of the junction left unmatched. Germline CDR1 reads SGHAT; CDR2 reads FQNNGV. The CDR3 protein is CASSPKGGTGGQEKLFF. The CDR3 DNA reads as TGTGCCAGCAGCCCGAAGGGGGGGACAGGGGGACAAGAAAAACTGTTTTTT.

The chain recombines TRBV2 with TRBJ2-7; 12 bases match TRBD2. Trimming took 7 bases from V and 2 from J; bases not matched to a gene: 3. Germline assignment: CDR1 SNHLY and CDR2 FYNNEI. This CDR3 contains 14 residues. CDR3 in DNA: TGTGCCAGCATGTGGACTAGCGGGACCTACGAGCAGTACTTC. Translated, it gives CASMWTSGTYEQYF.

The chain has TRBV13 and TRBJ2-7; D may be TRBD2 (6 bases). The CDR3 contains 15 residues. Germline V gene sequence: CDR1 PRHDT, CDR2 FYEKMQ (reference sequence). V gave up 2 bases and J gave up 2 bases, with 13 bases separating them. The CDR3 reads CASSLFMRDPYEQYF. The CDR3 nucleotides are TGTGCCAGCAGCTTATTCATGCGGGACCCCTACGAGCAGTACTTC.